This T cell receptor (beta chain) stems from a study of cytomegalovirus exposure and HLA in healthy donors. Findings and limits, study-wide: One variant, a missense change in DCLRE1C, was linked in a later analysis to TCR beta V- and J-gene trimming. It was shown in a later analysis that HLA-associated TCR beta chains were more clonally expanded than other, equally common chains. A later analysis found most CMV-associated TCR beta chains apparently HLA-restricted. Later work found that TCR association rates differed between HLA loci; DRB1 had the most and HLA-C the fewest.

PCR primers comprised 60 Vbeta and 13 Jbeta primers. Sequenced by immunoSEQ multiplex PCR; TCRdb stores in-frame clones only, minus some. The sample lists over 150,000 clones; 68% were seen once. This clone was observed a handful of times. The antigen is not known. The CDR3 is 15 residues long. Germline loops: CDR1 SGHAT, CDR2 FQNNGV. Trimming cost V 3 bases and J 4 bases; bases outside gene matches: 4. The chain recombines TRBV11-2 with TRBJ2-3, with 10 positions matching TRBD1. The receptor's source is a man in his fifties or sixties in good health and CMV-seronegative. Sequencing used PBMCs. This chain's CDR3 is CASSLTGGRSDTQYF. CDR3 nucleotides: TGTGCCAGCAGCTTGACAGGGGGCAGGTCAGATACGCAGTATTTT.